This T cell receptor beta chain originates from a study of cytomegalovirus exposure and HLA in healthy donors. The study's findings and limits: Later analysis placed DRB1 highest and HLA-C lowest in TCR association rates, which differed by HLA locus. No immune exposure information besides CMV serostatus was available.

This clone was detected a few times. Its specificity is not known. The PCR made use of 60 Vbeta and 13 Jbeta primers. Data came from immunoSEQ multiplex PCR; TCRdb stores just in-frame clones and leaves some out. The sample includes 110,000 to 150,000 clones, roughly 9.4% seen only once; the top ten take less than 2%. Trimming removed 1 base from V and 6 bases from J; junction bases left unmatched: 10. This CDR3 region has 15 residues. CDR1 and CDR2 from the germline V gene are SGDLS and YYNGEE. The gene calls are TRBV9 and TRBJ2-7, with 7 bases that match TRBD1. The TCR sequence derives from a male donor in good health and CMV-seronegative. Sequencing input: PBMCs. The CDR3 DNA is TGTGCCAGCAGCGTAACGACAGGGATTAACGGCGAGCAGTACTTC. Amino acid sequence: CASSVTTGINGEQYF.